This record covers a single T cell receptor beta chain. The data were obtained in a study of blood T cell repertoires in COVID-19. Study as a whole: The analysed material was cDNA or gDNA that came from T cells, B-cell-depleted T cells, or PBMCs.

Sequencing was performed with immunoSEQ multiplex PCR; in TCRdb, only in-frame clones are kept and a portion is missing. The profile shows around 260,000 clones, more than 85% of them singletons. This CDR3 comprises 13 residues. The germline V gene has CDR1 GTSNPN and CDR2 SVGIG (reference sequence). V lost 0 bases and J 3 bases, leaving 8 bases between the germline ends. Sequenced sample: peripheral blood. This sequence originates from a woman in her twenties or thirties with COVID-19, enrolled during active disease. This chain connects TRBV30 to TRBJ1-1; D remains unclear. CDR3 sequence: CAWSVIQDTEAFF. For the CDR3, the DNA is TGTGCCTGGAGTGTAATCCAGGACACTGAAGCTTTCTTT.